Below, 19 T cell receptor beta chains from the same sample are listed, as sequenced in a study of cytomegalovirus exposure and HLA in healthy donors. The PCR made use of 60 Vbeta and 13 Jbeta primers. Some clones are missing from TCRdb's copy, which holds only in-frame ones; the method was immunoSEQ multiplex PCR. Seen here are around 130,000 clones, about 70% observed once, and the top ten hold more than 2.5%. The sample comprised PBMCs. All receptors derive from a woman aged 60-75 years in good health and CMV-seropositive.

Concerning this clone itself: This CDR3 is also generated by other DNA sequences in the sample. CDR3 in DNA: TGTGCCAGCAGCTTGAGCGGGACACTTGAAAAACTGTTTTTT. It is translated as CASSLSGTLEKLFF. The chain has TRBV5-4 and TRBJ1-4, with a tentative D call TRBD1 (6 bases). This CDR3 has 14 amino acids. Trimming cost V 1 base and J 7 bases, with 11 bases left between them. Germline V gives CDR1 SGHNT, CDR2 YYREEE (reference sequence).

The chain uses TRBV7-3 and TRBJ1-2; perhaps TRBD1 as D (6 bases). The germline gives CDR1 SGHTA, CDR2 FQGTGA. This CDR3 is 17 amino acids long. V lost 5 bases and J lost 0, with 19 bases in between. In DNA, the CDR3 is TGTGCCAGCAGCCCGACAGGAGGTTACATCGCTAACTATGGCTACACCTTC. Protein: CASSPTGGYIANYGYTF.

The chain has TRBV4-1 and TRBJ1-1; 7 bases map to TRBD1. V was clipped by 1 base and J by 4 bases; unmatched bases: 9. CDR1 MGHRA and CDR2 YSYEKL come from the germline V gene. This CDR3 has 16 residues. In DNA, the CDR3 is TGCGCCAGCAGCCAAGTGGATGTGGGACAGAGCACTGAAGCTTTCTTT. It codes for CASSQVDVGQSTEAFF.

The chain has TRBV5-1 and TRBJ2-3; TRBD2 aligns across 9 bases. CDR3 size: 15 residues. The junction had 3 bases not matched to a gene; V was cut back by 1 base and J by 3 bases. The germline CDR1 and CDR2 sequences are SGHRS and YFSETQ. The CDR3 nucleotides read TGCGCCAGCAGCTTGTGGACTAGCGAGACAGATACGCAGTATTTT. This gives the protein CASSLWTSETDTQYF.

The chain joins TRBV5-1 to TRBJ2-5; 8 positions match TRBD1. Germline CDR1 SGHRS, CDR2 YFSETQ. After removal of 4 bases from V and 4 bases from J, the junction contained 9 bases not matched to a gene. The CDR3 is made up of 15 amino acids. The chain's CDR3 is CASSGTGGKGETQYF. The CDR3 DNA follows: TGCGCCAGCAGCGGCACAGGGGGGAAGGGAGAGACCCAGTACTTC.

This chain connects TRBV9 to TRBJ2-2, with D tentatively TRBD1 (6 bases). This CDR3 region has 15 residues. The germline V gene encodes CDR1 SGDLS and CDR2 YYNGEE. V lost 4 bases and J 1 base, leaving 11 bases between the germline ends. The CDR3 sequence is CASSFVGGNTGELFF. As DNA, the CDR3 is TGTGCCAGCAGCTTTGTAGGGGGGAACACCGGGGAGCTGTTTTTT.

The V gene is TRBV27, the J gene TRBJ2-2; a weak D match, TRBD2 (5 bases). CDR1 is MNHEY, CDR2 SMNVEV, per germline (reference sequence). V lost 3 bases and J 1 base, leaving 9 bases between the germline ends. This CDR3 region has 15 residues. The CDR3 DNA is TGTGCCAGCAGTTTCGCGGACTTGAACACCGGGGAGCTGTTTTTT. It yields the protein CASSFADLNTGELFF.

This clone has more than one count but fewer than ten. The gene calls are TRBV7-8 and TRBJ1-6; possibly TRBD1 for D (6 bases). Germline-derived CDR1 and CDR2 are SGHVS and FQNEAQ. V dropped 5 bases and J dropped 0 bases, with 14 bases sitting between them. This CDR3 has 17 amino acids. The CDR3 DNA is TGTGCCAGCAGCGAACGGGACACCCGCTCCTATAATTCACCCCTCCACTTT. Its translation: CASSERDTRSYNSPLHF.

V gene TRBV18 combines with J gene TRBJ2-2; D might be TRBD1 (6 bases). Germline-derived CDR1 and CDR2 are KGHSH and LQKENI. There are 13 residues in the CDR3. V lost 1 base and J 6 bases, leaving 6 bases between the germline ends. The CDR3 region has the DNA TGTGCCAGCTCACCACAGGGGGCCGGGGAGCTGTTTTTT. Amino acid sequence: CASSPQGAGELFF.

This clone has only a few counts. The CDR3 sequence is CASSQTGELFF. CDR3 nucleotides: TGTGCCAGCAGTCAGACCGGGGAGCTGTTTTTT. The chain joins TRBV5-4 to TRBJ2-2; D call uncertain. Germline CDR1 is SGHNT and CDR2 is YYREEE (reference sequence). The V gene lost 5 bases and the J gene lost 5 bases, with 4 bases spanning the gap. The length of the CDR3 is 11 residues.

The chain uses TRBV7-6 and TRBJ1-1; D perhaps matches TRBD1 (5 bases). This CDR3 has 15 amino acids. Looked up from germline, CDR1 is SGHVS and CDR2 is FNYEAQ. V was trimmed by 5 bases and J by 3 bases, leaving 16 bases between them. The CDR3 DNA follows: TGTGCCAGCAGCCCTGGGGGTGGGGGGGACACTGAAGCTTTCTTT. Protein product: CASSPGGGGDTEAFF. The full variable domain, rest sourced from reference TRBV7-6 and TRBJ1-1, is GAGVSQSPRYKVTKRGQDVALRCDPISGHVSLYWYRQALGQGPEFLTYFNYEAQQDKSGLPNDRFSAERPEGSISTLTIQRTEQRDSAMYRCASSPGGGGDTEAFFGQGTRLTVV.

This clone was observed a few times. V usage is TRBV6-1 and J usage is TRBJ2-5; TRBD2 agrees at 8 bases. Germline V CDR1 and CDR2: MNHNS, SASEGT. J lost 5 bases, V lost 4 bases, and 9 bases had no gene match. CDR3 length: 15 residues. CDR3 protein: CASSAGGAGGETQYF. CDR3 DNA sequence: TGTGCCAGCAGTGCGGGAGGGGCTGGTGGCGAGACCCAGTACTTC.

The gene calls are TRBV18 and TRBJ2-6, with a possible D match to TRBD2 (5 bases). In germline, CDR1 is KGHSH, CDR2 LQKENI. Between the trimmed V and J ends, which lost 4 bases and 0 bases, there was a span of 7 bases. CDR3 size: 15 residues. The CDR3 here is CASSRDYSGANVLTF. The CDR3, as DNA: TGTGCCAGCTCACGCGACTACTCTGGGGCCAACGTCCTGACTTTC.

This clone was seen only once. CDR3 coding DNA: TGTGCCAGCAGTTACACTCCAACACCGAGGGAGCAGTACTTC. As protein: CASSYTPTPREQYF. This rearrangement joins TRBV6-5 to TRBJ2-5, with a tentative D call TRBD2 (5 bases). CDR3 size: 14 residues. V lost 2 bases to trimming and J lost 11 bases, with 18 bases between them. Per the germline V gene, CDR1 is MNHEY and CDR2 is SVGAGI.

This chain uses TRBV28 with TRBJ2-5, with 7 bases that match TRBD2. This CDR3 is 15 amino acids long. Trimming at V came to 4 bases and at J to 2 bases, leaving 7 bases not matched to a gene. Germline V lookup: CDR1 MDHEN, CDR2 SYDVKM. The CDR3 sequence is CASSSPGAGQETQYF. CDR3 coding DNA: TGTGCCAGCAGTTCCCCTGGAGCGGGGCAAGAGACCCAGTACTTC.

V is TRBV7-6 and J is TRBJ2-5; 8 positions match TRBD1. The V gene's germline CDR1 is SGHVS and CDR2 FNYEAQ. The ends lost 5 bases at V and 4 bases at J; junction bases unmatched: 9. There are 15 residues in the CDR3. CDR3 DNA: TGTGCCAGCAGCCCCCCCGACAGGGGACGAGAGACCCAGTACTTC. It specifies CASSPPDRGRETQYF.

This clone was observed a handful of times. In DNA form, the CDR3 reads TGTGCCAGTAGTATAGCTGGCATGAGGGAGACCCAGTACTTC. The encoded protein is CASSIAGMRETQYF. The chain has TRBV19 and TRBJ2-5; the D is unclear. Looked up from germline, CDR1 is LNHDA and CDR2 is SQIVND (reference sequence). The CDR3 covers 14 residues. V was clipped by 1 base and J by 5 bases, with 11 bases between them.

The chain joins TRBV19 to TRBJ1-5, with a possible D match to TRBD1 (5 bases). CDR1 LNHDA and CDR2 SQIVND come from the germline V gene (reference sequence). This CDR3 contains 15 residues. The ends were cut back, 4 bases at V and 4 bases at J, with 14 bases in the middle. The CDR3 bases are TGTGCCAGTAGTACCCCCAGGGTAGGAAATCAGCCCCAGCATTTT. Translation gives CASSTPRVGNQPQHF.

This clone was detected only a few times. This chain's CDR3 is CASSLQGPGNTIYF. The CDR3 DNA is TGTGCCAGCAGTCTACAGGGACCTGGAAACACCATATATTTT. V gene TRBV6-5 combines with J gene TRBJ1-3; D is perhaps TRBD1 (6 bases). Germline CDR1 and CDR2: MNHEY and SVGAGI. V gave up 5 bases and J gave up 2 bases, with 10 bases separating them. The CDR3 covers 14 residues.